The TCR beta chain under discussion was sequenced for a study of cytomegalovirus exposure and HLA in healthy donors. Clones were read by immunoSEQ multiplex PCR, and TCRdb kept only the in-frame ones, dropping some. The data hold roughly 310,000 clones, with 88% observed a single time. The CDR3 sequence is 17 residues long. V shed 0 bases and J shed 3 bases, with 17 bases lying between them. Germline-derived CDR1 and CDR2 are SGHDT and YYEEEE. This chain joins TRBV5-6 and TRBJ2-3; D perhaps matches TRBD1 (6 bases). The source is a man aged 25 to 45 in good health and CMV-seronegative. Sequenced sample: PBMCs. DNA for the CDR3: TGTGCCAGCAGCTTGGAGAGGGGACGAGGGGGTACAGATACGCAGTATTTT. This codes for CASSLERGRGGTDTQYF.